This TCR beta chain comes out of a study of cytomegalovirus exposure and HLA in healthy donors. Study-wide results and limits: Cytomegalovirus association was listed for around 170 TCR beta chains. One later analysis, an examination of the 90 to 150 validation repertoires, found that first-cohort TCR clusters tended to co-occur in them.

To note about this clone: Its antigen is unknown.

The CDR3 contains 15 residues. Germline V gene sequence: CDR1 MNHNS, CDR2 SASEGT. The V gene lost 2 bases and the J gene lost 6 bases, with 14 bases spanning the gap. The assay was immunoSEQ multiplex PCR, and TCRdb's table has in-frame clones only and misses some. The sample carries over 120,000 clones, roughly nine tenths recorded once. The V call is TRBV6-1, the J call TRBJ1-5; D is undetermined. This receptor was obtained from a woman aged 18-29 years in good health and CMV-seropositive. The sequenced material came from PBMCs. DNA for the CDR3: TGTGCCAGCAGTGAACCGGGGATAAACGGTCAGCCCCAGCATTTT. Translated, it gives CASSEPGINGQPQHF.